This T cell receptor beta chain was sequenced during a study of cytomegalovirus exposure and HLA in healthy donors. Study-wide points: In a later analysis, a missense DCLRE1C variant was linked to TCR beta V- and J-gene trimming. Most CMV-associated TCR beta chains were later found to appear HLA-restricted. In presence/absence analyses, roughly uniform sequencing depth across donors was assumed.

The germline V gene encodes CDR1 LNHDA and CDR2 SQIVND (reference sequence). CDR3 size: 16 residues. The V end was cut by 3 bases, the J end by 5 bases, with 17 bases between. On this clone: What it binds is unknown.

Use of 60 Vbeta and 13 Jbeta primers characterized the PCR. This table comes from immunoSEQ multiplex PCR, and its TCRdb copy is limited to in-frame clones, with some not included. The profile shows around 120,000 clones, roughly 63% of them singletons. This clonotype was obtained from a man in his forties or fifties in good health and CMV-seropositive. The sample consisted of PBMCs. The chain combines TRBV19 with TRBJ2-1, with D possibly TRBD2 on 5 matching bases. The CDR3, as DNA: TGTGCCAGTAGTATTTGGTACGATTCGGGGAACAATGAGCAGTTCTTC. This gives the protein CASSIWYDSGNNEQFF.